Presented here are 28 T cell receptor beta chains from one specimen sequenced in a study of Graves' ophthalmopathy and Graves' hyperthyroidism. The authors amplified TCR beta CDR3 regions, and they did so from RNA transcripts for repertoire sequencing. Amplification began with first-round RT-PCR using HTBI primers, then second-round multiplex PCR was performed. TCRdb recomputed calls from the multiplex PCR reads with MiXCR, one row per CDR3 protein. Of 650,000 to 800,000 distinct CDR3 sequences listed, under 50% were seen once; the top ten hold around 3%. Material for sequencing was peripheral blood. The receptors come from an adult man with Graves' ophthalmopathy.

V and J are TRBV19 and TRBJ1-4; no firm D call. There are 13 residues in the CDR3. CDR1 and CDR2 from the germline V gene are LNHDA and SQIVND (reference sequence). The V end lost 5 bases, the J end lost 1 base, and 5 bases lay between the germline ends. CDR3 in DNA: TGTGCCAGTAGTCAGATAACTAATGAAAAACTGTTTTTT. The encoded protein is CASSQITNEKLFF. Supplemented by reference TRBV19 and TRBJ1-4, the full variable domain reads DGGITQSPKYLFRKEGQNVTLSCEQNLNHDAMYWYRQDPGQGLRLIYYSQIVNDFQKGDIAEGYSVSREKKESFPLTVTSAQKNPTAFYLCASSQITNEKLFFGSGTQLSVL.

This chain joins TRBV11-2 and TRBJ2-1; TRBD1 might be the D (6 bases). V lost 4 bases and J lost 7, with 14 bases in between. This CDR3 is built from 14 residues. Looked up from germline, CDR1 is SGHAT and CDR2 is FQNNGV. CDR3 in DNA: TGTGCCAGCAGCTCGGTGACAGGTCTAAATGAGCAGTTCTTC. Protein sequence: CASSSVTGLNEQFF.

This rearrangement joins TRBV25-1 to TRBJ2-7; 7 positions agree with TRBD1. Germline V lookup: CDR1 MGHDK, CDR2 SYGVNS. Trimming took 4 bases from V and 1 from J; bases not matched to a gene: 10. This CDR3 comprises 16 residues. This CDR3 reads CASSAGIGQDSYEQYF. CDR3 DNA sequence: TGTGCCAGCAGTGCAGGAATAGGACAGGATTCCTACGAGCAGTACTTC.

This clonotype occurred many times. As DNA, the CDR3 is TGTGCCAGTAGTATGGGGGGTATTGAAGCTTTCTTT. Translation gives CASSMGGIEAFF. The chain combines TRBV19 with TRBJ1-1; D is perhaps TRBD1 (5 bases). The CDR3 spans 12 residues. Trimming cost V 3 bases and J 7 bases, with 9 bases left between them. CDR1 and CDR2 from the germline V gene are LNHDA and SQIVND (reference sequence).

The chain carries TRBV7-9 and TRBJ2-7; 10 nucleotides line up with TRBD1. J was trimmed by 6 bases and V by 6 bases; bases with no gene match: 5. Germline V gene lookup returns CDR1 SEHNR and CDR2 FQNEAQ (reference sequence). The CDR3 runs 13 residues. CDR3 nucleotide sequence: TGTGCCAGCAGAGGGACAGGGGACGGCGAGCAGTACTTC. This encodes CASRGTGDGEQYF.

This chain links TRBV7-3 with TRBJ2-2; 11 nucleotides line up with TRBD1. The CDR3 extends over 14 amino acids. In germline, CDR1 is SGHTA, CDR2 FQGTGA. The trim removed 6 bases at V and 6 bases at J, leaving 3 bases unmatched. The CDR3 here is CASRRDRGSGELFF. CDR3 DNA: TGTGCCAGCAGACGGGACAGGGGGTCCGGGGAGCTGTTTTTT.

On this clonotype itself: Just one base apart from a much larger clone, this may be a read error. The rearrangement uses TRBV20-1 and TRBJ1-5; D ambiguous. V was shortened by 1 base and J by 4 bases, with 8 bases between the two germline ends. The CDR3 has 13 amino acids. The germline V gene encodes CDR1 DFQATT and CDR2 SNEGSKA (reference sequence). Here the CDR3 reads CSARVGYNQPQHF. CDR3 DNA: TGCAGTGCTAGAGTTGGGTATAATCAGCCCCAGCATTTT.

With regard to this clonotype: This may be a read error: a much more frequent sequence differs by one nucleotide. This chain joins TRBV7-2 and TRBJ1-2; maybe TRBD1 (6 bases). The CDR3 contains 15 residues. V gave up 2 bases and J gave up 8 bases, with 18 bases separating them. Germline CDR1 SGHTA, CDR2 FQGNSA. The DNA of the CDR3 is TGTGCCAGCAGCTTAAGAGGGGGTCACAGGGCCGGCTACACCTTC. Its translation: CASSLRGGHRAGYTF.

The V gene is TRBV7-2, the J gene TRBJ2-7, with TRBD2 identical over 8 bases. The germline V gene encodes CDR1 SGHTA and CDR2 FQGNSA. The junction had 7 bases not matched to a gene; V was cut back by 3 bases and J by 3 bases. The CDR3 is 15 amino acids. CDR3 protein: CASSFGAGEGYEQYF. The CDR3 DNA reads TGTGCCAGCAGCTTCGGAGCGGGGGAAGGCTACGAGCAGTACTTC.

Concerning this clonotype itself: A junction end diverges from the germline sequence, so it may reflect a read error. This chain links TRBV7-8 with TRBJ2-7; D unclear. This CDR3 spans 16 amino acids. Germline V gene sequence: CDR1 SGHVS, CDR2 FQNEAQ. CDR3: CTSSRNQAGSTYEQYF. The CDR3 DNA follows: TGCACCAGCAGCCGAAACCAGGCCGGCTCAACCTACGAGCAGTACTTC.

This clonotype occurred many times. The rearrangement joins TRBV7-9 to TRBJ2-7, with D hard to call. The CDR3 contains 16 residues. V was cut by 5 bases and J by 7 bases, with 24 bases left in between. Germline CDR1 and CDR2: SEHNR and FQNEAQ (reference sequence). CDR3 amino acids: CASSHQVGGNLGEQYF. The CDR3 nucleotides are TGTGCCAGCAGCCACCAAGTCGGCGGAAACCTGGGTGAGCAGTACTTC. Filled out from reference TRBV7-9 and TRBJ2-7, the complete variable domain reads DTGVSQNPRHKITKRGQNVTFRCDPISEHNRLYWYRQTLGQGPEFLTYFQNEAQLEKSRLLSDRFSAERPKGSFSTLEIQRTEQGDSAMYLCASSHQVGGNLGEQYFGPGTRLTVT.

This clonotype was detected many times. The CDR3 spells CASSRRVPGAGSTQYF. CDR3 bases: TGTGCCAGTAGTAGGCGTGTGCCGGGAGCAGGCTCGACCCAGTACTTC. This chain connects TRBV19 to TRBJ2-5; D possibly corresponds to TRBD2 (6 bases). Per the germline V gene, CDR1 is LNHDA and CDR2 is SQIVND (reference sequence). The CDR3 spans 16 residues. The V end was cut by 4 bases, the J end by 7 bases, with 22 bases between. The full variable domain, with the rest looked up from reference TRBV19 and TRBJ2-5, is DGGITQSPKYLFRKEGQNVTLSCEQNLNHDAMYWYRQDPGQGLRLIYYSQIVNDFQKGDIAEGYSVSREKKESFPLTVTSAQKNPTAFYLCASSRRVPGAGSTQYFGPGTRLLVL.

The chain links TRBV10-2 to TRBJ1-1, with no clear D. The CDR3 extends over 16 amino acids. Germline assignment: CDR1 WSHSY and CDR2 SAAADI. Trimming pared 0 bases from V and 0 bases from J, leaving 11 bases between. This CDR3 is CASSESIQIMNTEAFF. The CDR3 nucleotides read TGCGCCAGCAGTGAGTCGATTCAGATCATGAACACTGAAGCTTTCTTT.

The rearrangement uses TRBV29-1 and TRBJ2-7, with 8 bases identical to TRBD1. CDR3 length: 15 residues. Germline-derived CDR1 and CDR2 are SQVTM and ANQGSEA. Trimming took 4 bases from V and 3 from J; bases not matched to a gene: 11. CDR3 region: CSVVKGVGQGYEQYF. CDR3 bases: TGCAGCGTTGTGAAAGGGGTTGGACAGGGCTACGAGCAGTACTTC.

V is TRBV11-2 and J is TRBJ1-5, with 8 nucleotides matching TRBD1. V was pared by 5 bases and J by 5 bases, with 8 bases of the junction left unmatched. The CDR3 sequence is 15 residues long. CDR1 SGHAT and CDR2 FQNNGV come from the germline V gene. CDR3 nucleotide sequence: TGTGCCAGCAGCCCCGTCACGACAGGGGATCAGCCCCAGCATTTT. Residues: CASSPVTTGDQPQHF.

The genes are TRBV12-3 or TRBV12-4 and TRBJ2-3; no reliable D call. The CDR3 loop spans 11 amino acids. With 10 bases removed from V and 2 bases from J, the gap between germline ends came to 7 bases. CDR3 region: CAITLTDTQYF. The CDR3 region has the DNA TGTGCCATCACCCTCACAGATACGCAGTATTTT.

With respect to this clonotype: Germline and junction disagree at one end, which may indicate a read error. This chain links TRBV7-3 with TRBJ2-3; 13 nucleotides agree with TRBD2. This CDR3 is 15 amino acids long. Germline V gives CDR1 SGHTA, CDR2 FQGTGA. CDR3: CASSVTSGGADTQYF. The CDR3 bases are TGTGCCAGCAGCGTAACTAGCGGGGGGGCAGATACGCAGTATTTT.

For this clonotype: Just one base apart from a much larger clone, this may be a read error. The CDR3 does not close with the conserved phenylalanine or tryptophan, likely indicating a read error. This sequence joins TRBV10-3 and TRBJ1-1; TRBD1 agrees at 11 bases. The CDR3 contains 14 residues. The junction had 8 bases not matched to a gene; V was cut back by 6 bases and J by 8 bases. CDR1 is ENHRY and CDR2 is SYGVKD in the germline V gene. The CDR3 DNA reads TGTGCCATCAGGACGGGACAGGGGGTCGACGAAGCTTTCCTT. Its translation is CAIRTGQGVDEAFL.

This clonotype has at least ten counts. This chain connects TRBV2 to TRBJ2-7; the D gene is possibly TRBD1 (5 bases). Germline assignment: CDR1 SNHLY and CDR2 FYNNEI. Trimming pared 2 bases from V and 3 bases from J, leaving 14 bases between. The CDR3 has 15 residues. The chain's CDR3 is CASSENFAGHYEQYF. The CDR3, as DNA: TGTGCCAGCAGTGAAAATTTCGCAGGGCACTACGAGCAGTACTTC.

This clonotype was seen repeatedly, ten times or more. J is TRBJ1-5 and V is TRBV9; D remains unclear. The CDR3 has 15 residues. Germline-derived CDR1 and CDR2 are SGDLS and YYNGEE. Trimming removed 4 bases from V and 7 bases from J, with 18 bases in between. The CDR3: CASSPTNHQGQPQHF. The CDR3 region has the DNA TGTGCCAGCAGCCCCACAAACCACCAAGGACAGCCCCAGCATTTT.

This clonotype was seen at least ten times. The V and J genes are TRBV12-3 or TRBV12-4 and TRBJ1-1, with D perhaps TRBD1 (5 bases). The V end lost 3 bases, the J end lost 8 bases, and 19 bases lay between the germline ends. There are 15 residues in the CDR3. As DNA, the CDR3 is TGTGCCAGCAGTTTGGGGACCCTCGTAGTATACGAAGCTTTCTTT. Translated: CASSLGTLVVYEAFF.

This sequence joins TRBV10-3 and TRBJ1-3; D gene unclear. CDR3 size: 16 residues. From germline, CDR1 is ENHRY and CDR2 SYGVKD. The V end lost 10 bases, the J end lost 0 bases, and 19 bases lay between the germline ends. Here the CDR3 DNA reads TGTGCCAGCAGCCAAGATGGGGAGAACTCTGGAAACACCATATATTTT. Translated, it gives CASSQDGENSGNTIYF.

This clonotype was seen at least ten times. The rearrangement uses TRBV20-1 and TRBJ1-1, with TRBD1 matching over 10 bases. Germline trimming cut 5 bases from V and 8 bases from J; bases unmatched to any gene: 5. The CDR3 runs to 12 residues. Per germline, CDR1 DFQATT and CDR2 SNEGSKA (reference sequence). The CDR3 nucleotides are TGCAGTGCTTCCGGGACAGGGGCCGAAGCTTTCTTT. Encoded protein: CSASGTGAEAFF.

This chain connects TRBV7-2 to TRBJ2-5; 10 positions match TRBD1. The germline V gene encodes CDR1 SGHTA and CDR2 FQGNSA. The CDR3 spans 15 residues. Trimming removed 5 bases from V and 1 base from J; junction bases left unmatched: 4. The DNA of the CDR3 is TGTGCCAGCAGCATTCGGACAGGGGGCCAAGAGACCCAGTACTTC. Its protein is CASSIRTGGQETQYF.

The sample holds many counts of this clonotype. The rearrangement joins TRBV7-2 to TRBJ2-5; D is unresolved. The germline V gene has CDR1 SGHTA and CDR2 FQGNSA. The CDR3 totals 15 residues. Trimming removed 2 bases from V and 5 bases from J, with 15 bases in between. Here the CDR3 DNA reads TGTGCCAGCAGCTTAAGGGTTCCCGGTCCGGAGACCCAGTACTTC. It specifies CASSLRVPGPETQYF. The variable domain in full, completed from reference TRBV7-2 and TRBJ2-5, reads GAGVSQSPSNKVTEKGKDVELRCDPISGHTALYWYRQSLGQGLEFLIYFQGNSAPDKSGLPSDRFSAERTGGSVSTLTIQRTQQEDSAVYLCASSLRVPGPETQYFGPGTRLLVL.

The CDR3 sequence: CASSLGGRISSYTF. The DNA of the CDR3 is TGTGCCAGCAGCCTCGGGGGGCGCATCTCCAGCTACACCTTC. The genes are TRBV14 and TRBJ1-2, with D possibly TRBD1 on 6 matching bases. The length of the CDR3 is 14 residues. Looked up from germline, CDR1 is SGHDN and CDR2 is FVKESK. V was clipped by 4 bases and J by 9 bases, with 18 bases between them.

About this clonotype: Compared with germline, one end of the junction differs, possibly owing to a read error. The chain carries TRBV7-9 and TRBJ1-2, with 8 bases aligning to TRBD1. The CDR3 runs 15 residues. From germline, CDR1 is SEHNR and CDR2 FQNEAQ (reference sequence). The CDR3, as DNA: TGTACCAGCAGCTTACGGCAGGGGGCTAACTATGGCCACACCTTC. The encoded protein is CTSSLRQGANYGHTF.

The gene calls are TRBV7-8 and TRBJ2-5, with 11 positions matching TRBD2. Germline loops: CDR1 SGHVS, CDR2 FQNEAQ. V gave up 7 bases and J gave up 13 bases; unmatched junction bases: 14. CDR3 length: 14 residues. The CDR3 sequence is CASKSAGTSGPWYF. The DNA for the CDR3 is TGTGCCAGCAAATCCGCAGGGACTAGCGGCCCATGGTACTTC.